One and the same sample provided the 22 T cell receptor beta chains below, sequenced in a study of vaccination and CD4 T cells after COVID-19. Their antigens remain unidentified. With the Oncomine TCR Beta short-read assay, DNA from cultured CD4+ T cells was sequenced. MiXCR, applied by TCRdb to the PCR reads, yields one record per CDR3 protein. The sample has about 15,000 distinct CDR3 sequences; approximately 80% are singletons. Treatment defined: roughly 10-day PBMC culture with coronavirus spike peptide pools or control peptides (ViraFEST assay). Sequencing used CD4+ T cells from blood, cultured in vitro, obtained after SARS-CoV-2 vaccination. The receptor source for this set is a human donor who received a COVID-19 vaccine.

The chain joins TRBV19 to TRBJ1-6; D ambiguous. From germline, CDR1 is LNHDA and CDR2 SQIVND (reference sequence). Trimming took 4 bases from V and 10 from J, leaving 8 bases between them. The CDR3 extends over 12 amino acids. CDR3 sequence: CASSTPSSPLHF. In DNA form, the CDR3 reads TGTGCCAGTAGTACCCCCTCGTCACCCCTCCACTTT.

Relative to its sample, this clonotype is large (0.1 to 1%). This chain links TRBV20-1 with TRBJ2-7; 10 bases are a match to TRBD1. The CDR3 length is 13 residues. V dropped 5 bases and J dropped 5; count of bases not matched to a gene: 6. The V gene's germline CDR1 is DFQATT and CDR2 SNEGSKA (reference sequence). CDR3 bases: TGCAGTGCTCGCCGACAGGGGGCGAACGAGCAGTACTTC. Its translation: CSARRQGANEQYF.

The rearrangement uses TRBV7-2 and TRBJ2-3; no reliable D call. The CDR3 runs to 13 residues. The V gene's germline CDR1 is SGHTA and CDR2 FQGNSA. Deletions cut 1 base from V and 5 bases from J, with 7 bases between. In DNA, the CDR3 is TGTGCCAGCAGCTTAGTCACAAGAGATACGCAGTATTTT. It translates to CASSLVTRDTQYF. The variable domain in full, with the rest retrieved from reference TRBV7-2 and TRBJ2-3, is GAGVSQSPSNKVTEKGKDVELRCDPISGHTALYWYRQSLGQGLEFLIYFQGNSAPDKSGLPSDRFSAERTGGSVSTLTIQRTQQEDSAVYLCASSLVTRDTQYFGPGTRLTVL.

This chain uses TRBV24-1 with TRBJ2-5, with D possibly matching TRBD2 (6 bases). The CDR3 runs 17 residues. Germline values: CDR1 KGHDR, CDR2 SFDVKD. V was clipped by 3 bases and J by 5 bases, with 21 bases between them. CDR3 in DNA: TGTGCCACCAGTGATCCACGCGGGGTAGAAAGGCCCGAGACCCAGTACTTC. Residues: CATSDPRGVERPETQYF.

This sequence joins TRBV4-1 and TRBJ2-1; 9 nucleotides align to TRBD1. The V and J ends lost 4 bases and 7 bases, in that order; junction bases with no gene match: 8. The CDR3 has 15 amino acids. Germline V gene data show CDR1 as MGHRA and CDR2 as YSYEKL. The CDR3 nucleotides read TGCGCCAGCAGCCCGGACAGGGGAGTCCGAAATGAGCAGTTCTTC. Protein product: CASSPDRGVRNEQFF.

The chain has TRBV2 and TRBJ1-2; 10 bases are shared with TRBD1. CDR3 length: 15 amino acids. Trimming cost V 4 bases and J 8 bases; bases outside gene matches: 10. Germline V gene lookup returns CDR1 SNHLY and CDR2 FYNNEI. CDR3 nucleotides: TGTGCCAGCAGTGGGCGAGACAGGGGGCAAAGCGGCTACACCTTC. Its protein is CASSGRDRGQSGYTF.

This CDR3 is CASSKTENTEAFF. CDR3 in DNA: TGTGCCAGCAGCAAAACAGAGAACACTGAAGCTTTCTTT. The chain combines TRBV21-1 with TRBJ1-1. TRBV21-1 is annotated as a pseudogene. The CDR3 runs to 13 residues.

The chain combines TRBV7-2 with TRBJ2-1, with D unclear. Germline CDR1 is SGHTA and CDR2 is FQGNSA. V lost 1 base and J 4 bases, leaving 5 bases between the germline ends. The CDR3 is 13 residues long. The CDR3 sequence is CASSLGPYNEQFF. The CDR3 nucleotides read TGTGCCAGCAGCTTAGGTCCTTACAATGAGCAGTTCTTC.

This chain's CDR3 is CASSSTGGIKGGELFF. The DNA of the CDR3 is TGTGCCAGTAGTTCTACAGGGGGCATTAAAGGCGGGGAGCTGTTTTTT. This chain connects TRBV19 to TRBJ2-2; 9 bases line up with TRBD1. The CDR3 totals 16 residues. V lost 5 bases, J lost 7 bases, and 11 bases stayed unmatched. Germline CDR1 is LNHDA and CDR2 is SQIVND (reference sequence).

The sample holds a few counts of this clonotype. This chain connects TRBV2 to TRBJ1-1; 8 bases match TRBD1. The V gene's germline CDR1 is SNHLY and CDR2 FYNNEI. V gave up 6 bases and J gave up 0 bases; unmatched junction bases: 3. CDR3 size: 14 residues. The CDR3 nucleotides read TGTGCCAGCAGCCGACAGGGGCTGAACACTGAAGCTTTCTTT. The encoded protein is CASSRQGLNTEAFF.

J is TRBJ2-5 and V is TRBV2; TRBD1 might be the D (5 bases). The V end lost 5 bases, the J end lost 5 bases, and 9 bases lay between the germline ends. Germline V gene data show CDR1 as SNHLY and CDR2 as FYNNEI. The CDR3 is 12 residues long. This CDR3 reads CASSRAGETQYF. CDR3 DNA: TGTGCCAGCAGTCGGGCAGGGGAGACCCAGTACTTC. The full variable domain, in which reference TRBV2 and TRBJ2-5 provide the parts outside the CDR3, is EPEVTQTPSHQVTQMGQEVILRCVPISNHLYFYWYRQILGQKVEFLVSFYNNEISEKSEIFDDQFSVERPDGSNFTLKIRSTKLEDSAMYFCASSRAGETQYFGPGTRLLVL.

The sample holds a few counts of this clonotype. The J gene is TRBJ1-3, the V gene TRBV20-1; D gene ambiguous. V lost 6 bases, J lost 1 base, and 10 bases lay in between. This CDR3 comprises 13 residues. Germline V gene sequence: CDR1 DFQATT, CDR2 SNEGSKA (reference sequence). CDR3 bases: TGCAGTGCCCGAAGGCTATCTGGAAACACCATATATTTT. It codes for CSARRLSGNTIYF.

This clonotype was counted once. V gene TRBV2 combines with J gene TRBJ2-1; no firm D call. CDR1 is SNHLY, CDR2 FYNNEI, per germline. Trimming removed 6 bases at V and 9 bases at J, with 15 bases between. The CDR3 has 13 amino acids. DNA for the CDR3: TGTGCCAGCAGGCTAGAAGCCAAGGGTGAGCAGTTCTTC. It translates to CASRLEAKGEQFF.

This chain links TRBV18 with TRBJ2-7, with D perhaps TRBD1 (6 bases). With 3 bases removed from V and 0 bases from J, the gap between germline ends came to 12 bases. This CDR3 spans 15 amino acids. The V gene's germline CDR1 is KGHSH and CDR2 LQKENI. The CDR3 DNA is TGTGCCAGCTCACCTGACAGGTCTTTCTCCTACGAGCAGTACTTC. Its protein is CASSPDRSFSYEQYF. Filled out from reference TRBV18 and TRBJ2-7, the complete variable domain reads NAGVMQNPRHLVRRRGQEARLRCSPMKGHSHVYWYRQLPEEGLKFMVYLQKENIIDESGMPKERFSAEFPKEGPSILRIQQVVRGDSAAYFCASSPDRSFSYEQYFGPGTRLTVT.

The table lists this clonotype with a few counts. The chain employs TRBV6-1 and TRBJ2-6, with D possibly being TRBD1 (6 bases). CDR3 size: 16 residues. Germline loops: CDR1 MNHNS, CDR2 SASEGT. The V and J ends lost 5 bases and 1 base respectively, with 12 bases between them. The CDR3 region is CASSTVGGSGANVLTF. In nucleotides, the CDR3 is TGTGCCAGCAGTACCGTAGGGGGATCTGGGGCCAACGTCCTGACTTTC.

This rearrangement joins TRBV6-1 to TRBJ1-1; D remains ambiguous. There are 13 residues in the CDR3. Germline V lookup: CDR1 MNHNS, CDR2 SASEGT. Deletions cut 7 bases from V and 7 bases from J, with 16 bases between. The CDR3 loop reads CASTYAGYGEAFF. The CDR3 coding sequence is TGTGCCAGCACCTATGCAGGATATGGTGAAGCTTTCTTT.

The chain combines TRBV24-1 with TRBJ1-5; no clear D. The V gene's germline CDR1 is KGHDR and CDR2 SFDVKD. V lost 6 bases to trimming and J lost 0 bases, with 5 bases between them. This CDR3 has 13 amino acids. CDR3 sequence reads: CATSRDSNQPQHF. The CDR3 DNA follows: TGTGCCACCAGTCGGGATAGCAATCAGCCCCAGCATTTT.

V gene TRBV11-3 combines with J gene TRBJ2-7; tentative D call: TRBD1 (5 bases). The length of the CDR3 is 14 residues. Trimming removed 3 bases from V and 2 bases from J, with 11 bases in between. Germline CDR1 reads SGHNT; CDR2 reads YENEEA. This CDR3 reads CASSFVAGPYEQYF. The CDR3 DNA is TGTGCCAGCAGCTTTGTGGCAGGGCCCTACGAGCAGTACTTC. Using reference TRBV11-3 and TRBJ2-7 for the parts outside the CDR3, the full variable domain is EAGVVQSPRYKIIEKKQPVAFWCNPISGHNTLYWYLQNLGQGPELLIRYENEEAVDDSQLPKDRFSAERLKGVDSTLKIQPAELGDSAVYLCASSFVAGPYEQYFGPGTRLTVT.

This clonotype is judged medium-sized (0.01 to 0.1%). The chain is built from TRBV7-6 and TRBJ2-3, with no clear D. This CDR3 has 13 amino acids. V dropped 3 bases and J dropped 2 bases, with 6 bases sitting between them. The V gene's germline CDR1 is SGHVS and CDR2 FNYEAQ. The CDR3 here is CASSFTNTDTQYF. The CDR3 coding sequence is TGTGCCAGCAGCTTTACCAACACAGATACGCAGTATTTT.

J is TRBJ1-5 and V is TRBV20-1, with 10 bases fitting TRBD1. Looked up from germline, CDR1 is DFQATT and CDR2 is SNEGSKA (reference sequence). V lost 6 bases to trimming and J lost 4 bases; unmatched junction nucleotides: 9. The CDR3 has 15 amino acids. CDR3 in DNA: TGCAGTGCCCAGGGGACAGGGGTAGGGAATCAGCCCCAGCATTTT. Translated: CSAQGTGVGNQPQHF.

This clonotype was recorded only once. The chain employs TRBV30 and TRBJ2-7; possible D gene TRBD2, 6 bases. There are 14 residues in the CDR3. V was cut by 2 bases and J by 6 bases, with 17 bases left in between. The germline CDR1 and CDR2 sequences are GTSNPN and SVGIG (reference sequence). The CDR3 loop reads CAWSKGRLKREQYF. The CDR3 DNA reads TGTGCCTGGAGTAAGGGGAGGTTAAAACGCGAGCAGTACTTC.

The V and J genes are TRBV2 and TRBJ2-3; a weak D match, TRBD2 (6 bases). The CDR3 consists of 15 residues. Between the trimmed V and J ends, which lost 1 base and 2 bases, there was a span of 10 bases. Germline loops: CDR1 SNHLY, CDR2 FYNNEI. CDR3 in DNA: TGTGCCAGCAGTGAAGTCCTAGCGTACACAGATACGCAGTATTTT. Protein product: CASSEVLAYTDTQYF.